Listed here is a single T cell receptor beta chain. The antigen this receptor binds is unknown. The sample holds no much larger clone one base away, and base qualities are not on file. Trimming removed 7 bases from V and 2 bases from J, leaving 13 bases between the germline ends. Looking up the germline V gene yields CDR1 SQVTM and CDR2 ANQGSEA. CDR3 length: 13 amino acids, cysteine to phenylalanine. The kept DNA is CDR3 alone, 39 bases in frame from the first base. The data belong to a study of CD4 T cells in relation to SARS-CoV-2 and coronaviruses (dated by TCRdb to about 2021). Concerning the study at large: In the ViraFEST assay, PBMCs were cultured with antigen for less than eleven days, after which TCR beta CDR3s were sequenced to identify clonal expansions specific to the antigen. A different TCR-beta assay, based on Illumina, was used to sequence expansion assays from other donors in the study. At the level of individual TCR clonotypes, the study measured memory CD4+ T cell crossreactivity between SARS-CoV-2 spike protein and common cold coronavirus spike proteins. Samples from a few pre-COVID donors and the naive versus memory experiments were sequenced with the Adaptive Biotechnologies TCR-sequencing kit; other data were Illumina-based. Patient-derived lymphoblastoid cell lines were used to map the HLA restriction of shared crossreactive spike epitopes. The negative reference condition was either a culture with an HIV-1 Nef peptide pool or a culture with no peptide.

CD4+ T cells from unexposed donors were collected before the COVID-19 pandemic (2011-2018). After approximately 11 days of culture, CD4+ T cells were isolated with the EasySep CD4+ T cell isolation kit. Unexposed donor CD4+ T cells were tested for reactivity to SARS-CoV-2 S and N and four common cold coronavirus spike pools, as cell number allowed. PBMCs were cultured at a few million per well in IMDM supplemented with around 5% human AB serum and 9 to 10 IU/ml IL-2. Half of the culture medium was replaced with fresh IL-2-containing medium on days 3 and 7. Each peptide culture condition was generally run in triplicate replicate wells. Leukapheresis product for the unexposed donors was bought commercially. Ficoll-Paque PLUS gradient centrifugation was used to isolate PBMCs from leukapheresis product or whole blood. PBMCs were either cryopreserved at -140 degrees C or used fresh in the expansion assay. The QIAamp Micro DNA Kit was used to extract genomic DNA from the CD4+ T cells.

Broader findings and caveats from the paper: Significantly weaker SARS-CoV-2-driven expansion was shown by crossreactive clones than by monoreactive clones, consistent with antigenic imprinting. Crossreactivity analysis centred on spike protein, so crossreactivity against other viral proteins was not assessed. In around two thirds of donors, memory CD4+ clonotypes turned up that crossrecognized SARS-CoV-2 and at least one common cold coronavirus spike. Because no donor provided both pre-pandemic and post-infection samples, tracing the source of pre-existing responses was limited. The study was constrained by small numbers of patients and of tested TCRs.

Receptors were amplified or captured by the immunoSEQ multiplex PCR assay. The paper's data handling went like this. Preprocessing removed nonproductive sequences and CDR3s not starting with C, not ending with F or W, or shorter than 7 amino acids. Antigen-specific clonotypes were called with the MANAFEST web app on the basis of expansion relative to the reference and to other culture wells. To be counted as positive, a clone had to show significant expansion compared with the reference culture, at an FDR below 0.05, in 2 of 3 replicate wells. A further requirement for positive clones was significant expansion compared with all other tandem wells, along with an odds ratio above 5. CDR3 homology was measured as pairwise Levenshtein distance, computed with the stringdist R package after trimming three terminal residues from each end. Imported from immuneACCESS, the table was reduced by TCRdb to in-frame sequences with V and J called. These copies leave out some clones; in studies compared against another copy, an unresolved V gene accounts for under half, and the cause of the remainder is not known. V and J calls and clone size come straight from that table; D and trimming were deduced from the DNA. This sample holds approximately 24,000 clones; roughly 82% were observed only once. The leading ten clones occupy roughly 13% of the sample.

The rearranged chain carries TRBV29-1 and TRBJ2-3; TRBD2 is a possible D gene, resting on 7 matching bases. The sequencing input was CD4+ T cells from PBMCs, cultured in vitro. The receptor was derived from a human donor in good health. The base sequence is TGCAGCGGGGGGGGACATGACACAGATACGCAGTATTTT. It translates to CSGGGHDTDTQYF.